Listed below are T cell receptor beta chains from one sample, sequenced in a study of OX40 agonist ivuxolimab in advanced cancers. Measured with immunoSEQ multiplex PCR; TCRdb has only the in-frame clones, and not every one. The sample lists about 75,000 clones; 86% were seen once. This specimen consisted of CD4+ or CD8+ T cells sorted from blood, obtained in a trial of the OX40 agonist ivuxolimab. Every receptor here comes from an adult with an advanced solid tumor such as melanoma, head and neck, liver or kidney cancer. The CDR3 runs from the conserved cysteine through the conserved F or W. Each record gives: clone size, V gene, CDR3 protein. Part of the rows lack a size; the others show once, few, many or a class for expanded clones.

once	TRBV28	CASSLVGVAEKLFF
.	TRBV6-5	CASSLAGNYNEQFF
.	TRBV28	CASSSAGQYHNEKLFF
.	TRBV5-4	CASSLPAGSTDTQYF
once	TRBV1	CTSPSGELFF
.	TRBV19	CASIWETYEQYF
.	TRBV2	CASSGQGINTGELFF
few	TRBV5-1	CASSPDGIQETQYF
.	TRBV28	CASSLSTWGRYF
.	TRBV5-1	CASSLEKLADTQYF
.	TRBV19	CASRDRGAARNQPQHF
.	TRBV28	CASTSPQFRSYEQYF
.	TRBV5-4	CASSLGPSGYEQYF
.	TRBV4-2	CASSQDSKGSTDTQYF
.	TRBV18	CASSLSTTEAFF
.	TRBV4-3	CASSQDHRVGANVLTF
.	TRBV28	CASRRNSGANVLTF
.	TRBV5-4	CASTPWGGKNTEAFF
.	TRBV5-6	CASSLRGTAKPYEQYF
.	TRBV2	CASSEELGQTGYTF
.	TRBV20-1	CSADSNTEAFF
.	TRBV4-2	CASSQGRVLWTEAFF
.	TRBV7-2	CASSLLSPEAFF
.	TRBV2	CASSESEKLFF
.	TRBV7-9	CASRRTFLSYNEQFF
.	TRBV5-1	CASRQGSSYEQYF
once	TRBV18	CASSLGGQINQPQHF
once	TRBV25-1	CASSPPTSGSPDTQYF
.	TRBV4-2	CASSPEGPGELFF
.	TRBV7-8	CASSLGEISGNTIYF
once	TRBV6-4	CASTGGDRDNQPQHF
once	TRBV6-5	CASSYSPGGYEQYF
.	TRBV7-9	CASSSELIQYF
.	TRBV7-9	CASSSNLQFF
.	TRBV4-3	CASSQVLLSYEQYF
.	TRBV5-4	CASSLPTGGLNTEAFF
.	TRBV12-1	CASSFALLAGRHDEQFF
.	TRBV11-2	CASSPRTGQGEQYF
.	TRBV5-4	CASSLGYGSTDTQYF
few	TRBV19	CASSTDRGQSDTQYF
.	TRBV5-1	CASSPTATNTEAFF